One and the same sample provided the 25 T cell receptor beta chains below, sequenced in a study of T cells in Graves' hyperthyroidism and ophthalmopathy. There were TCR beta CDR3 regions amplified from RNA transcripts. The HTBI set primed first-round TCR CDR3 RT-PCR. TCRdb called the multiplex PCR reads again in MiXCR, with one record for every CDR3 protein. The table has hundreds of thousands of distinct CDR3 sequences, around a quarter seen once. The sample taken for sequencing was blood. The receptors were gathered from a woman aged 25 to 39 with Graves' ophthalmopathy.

In nucleotides, the CDR3 is TGTGCCAGCAGCTTAGAAGGGGTAGGGAACACTGAAGCTTTCTTT. Protein sequence: CASSLEGVGNTEAFF. This chain joins TRBV11-2 and TRBJ1-1; a possible D gene is TRBD1 (5 bases). The CDR3 loop spans 15 amino acids. V was clipped by 0 bases and J by 1 base, with 9 bases between them. Germline CDR1 is SGHAT and CDR2 is FQNNGV. The full variable domain, completed using reference TRBV11-2 and TRBJ1-1, is EAGVAQSPRYKIIEKRQSVAFWCNPISGHATLYWYQQILGQGPKLLIQFQNNGVVDDSQLPKDRFSAERLKGVDSTLKIQPAKLEDSAVYLCASSLEGVGNTEAFFGQGTRLTVV.

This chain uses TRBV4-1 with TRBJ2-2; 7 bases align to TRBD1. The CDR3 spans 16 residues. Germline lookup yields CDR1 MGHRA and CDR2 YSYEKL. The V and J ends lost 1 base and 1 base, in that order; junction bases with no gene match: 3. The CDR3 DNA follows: TGCGCCAGCAGCCAAGTCAGGGGGAGGAACACCGGGGAGCTGTTTTTT. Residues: CASSQVRGRNTGELFF.

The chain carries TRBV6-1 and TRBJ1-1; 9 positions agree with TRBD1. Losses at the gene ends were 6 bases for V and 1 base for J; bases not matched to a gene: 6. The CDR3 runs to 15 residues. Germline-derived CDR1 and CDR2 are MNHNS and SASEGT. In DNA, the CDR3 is TGTGCCAGCAGCCGACAGGGGGGCGGGAACACTGAAGCTTTCTTT. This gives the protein CASSRQGGGNTEAFF.

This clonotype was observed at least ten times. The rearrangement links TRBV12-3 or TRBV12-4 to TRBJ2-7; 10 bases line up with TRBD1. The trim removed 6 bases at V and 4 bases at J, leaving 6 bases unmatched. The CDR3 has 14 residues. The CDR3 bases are TGTGCCAGCAGAACCGGGACAGGGGAATACGAGCAGTACTTC. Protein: CASRTGTGEYEQYF.

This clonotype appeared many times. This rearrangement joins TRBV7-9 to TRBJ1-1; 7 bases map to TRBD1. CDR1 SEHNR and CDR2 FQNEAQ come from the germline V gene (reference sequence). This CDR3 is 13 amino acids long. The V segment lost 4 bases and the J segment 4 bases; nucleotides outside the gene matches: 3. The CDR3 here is CASSYRDSTEAFF. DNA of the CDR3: TGTGCCAGCAGCTACCGGGACAGCACTGAAGCTTTCTTT.

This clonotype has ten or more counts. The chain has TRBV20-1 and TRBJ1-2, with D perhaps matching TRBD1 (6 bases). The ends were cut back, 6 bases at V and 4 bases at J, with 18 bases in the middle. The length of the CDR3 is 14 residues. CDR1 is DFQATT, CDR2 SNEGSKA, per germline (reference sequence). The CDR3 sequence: CSARTGPGGYGYTF. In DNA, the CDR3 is TGCAGTGCCCGAACAGGGCCGGGGGGCTATGGCTACACCTTC.

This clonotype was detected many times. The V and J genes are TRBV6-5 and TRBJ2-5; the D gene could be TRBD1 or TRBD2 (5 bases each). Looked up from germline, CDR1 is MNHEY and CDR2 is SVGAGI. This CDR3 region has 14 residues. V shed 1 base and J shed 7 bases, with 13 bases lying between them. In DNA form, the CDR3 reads TGTGCCAGCAGTTACTGGTCCGGGGCCGGGACCCAGTACTTC. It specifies CASSYWSGAGTQYF.

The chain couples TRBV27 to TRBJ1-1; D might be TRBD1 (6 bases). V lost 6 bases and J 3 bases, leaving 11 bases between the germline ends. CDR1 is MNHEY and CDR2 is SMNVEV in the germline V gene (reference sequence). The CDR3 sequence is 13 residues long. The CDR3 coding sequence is TGTGCCAGCAGGTTAGGGGGTGACACTGAAGCTTTCTTT. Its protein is CASRLGGDTEAFF.

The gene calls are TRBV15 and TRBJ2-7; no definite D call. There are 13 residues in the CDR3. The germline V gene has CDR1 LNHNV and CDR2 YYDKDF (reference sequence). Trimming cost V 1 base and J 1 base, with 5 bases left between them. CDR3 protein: CATSRASSYEQYF. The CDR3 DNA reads TGTGCCACCAGCAGAGCCAGTTCCTACGAGCAGTACTTC.

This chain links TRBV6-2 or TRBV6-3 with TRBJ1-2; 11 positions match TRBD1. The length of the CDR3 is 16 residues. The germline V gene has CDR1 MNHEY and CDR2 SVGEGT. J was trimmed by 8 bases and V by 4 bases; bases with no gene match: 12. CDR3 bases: TGTGCCAGCAGTTCCGGGACAGGGGGGCGGTCCTCCGGCTACACCTTC. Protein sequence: CASSSGTGGRSSGYTF.

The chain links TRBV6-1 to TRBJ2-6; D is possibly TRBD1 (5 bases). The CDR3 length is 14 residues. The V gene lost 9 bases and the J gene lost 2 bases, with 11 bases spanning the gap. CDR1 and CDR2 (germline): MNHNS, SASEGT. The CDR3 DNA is TGTGCCAGTGTCAGGGTCGCTGGGGCCAACGTCCTGACTTTC. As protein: CASVRVAGANVLTF.

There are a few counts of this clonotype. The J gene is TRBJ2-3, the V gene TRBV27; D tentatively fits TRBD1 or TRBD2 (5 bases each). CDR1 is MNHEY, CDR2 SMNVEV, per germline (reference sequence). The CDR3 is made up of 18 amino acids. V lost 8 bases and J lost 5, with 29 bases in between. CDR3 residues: CASQFRGDGIQLGDTQYF. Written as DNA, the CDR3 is TGTGCCAGCCAGTTTAGAGGGGACGGGATCCAGCTAGGAGATACGCAGTATTTT.

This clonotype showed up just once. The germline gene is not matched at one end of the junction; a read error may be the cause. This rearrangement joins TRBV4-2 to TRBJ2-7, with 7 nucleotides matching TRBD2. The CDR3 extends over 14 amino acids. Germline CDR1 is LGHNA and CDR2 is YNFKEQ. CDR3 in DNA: TGTTCCAGCAGCGGCCGGACTAGTCTCCACGAGCAGTACTTC. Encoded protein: CSSSGRTSLHEQYF.

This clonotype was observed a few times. Here the CDR3 DNA reads TGTGCCAGCAGTTTTGAACTAGCGGTACAAGAGACCCAGTACTTC. Amino acids: CASSFELAVQETQYF. This chain connects TRBV28 to TRBJ2-5; 8 nucleotides match TRBD2. Germline values: CDR1 MDHEN, CDR2 SYDVKM. The junction had 5 bases not matched to a gene; V was cut back by 3 bases and J by 2 bases. The CDR3 runs to 15 residues.

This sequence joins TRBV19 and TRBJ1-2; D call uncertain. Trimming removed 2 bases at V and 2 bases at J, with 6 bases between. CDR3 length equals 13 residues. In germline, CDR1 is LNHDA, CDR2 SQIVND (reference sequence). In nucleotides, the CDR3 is TGTGCCAGTAGTATAACTAAAAACTATGGCTACACCTTC. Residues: CASSITKNYGYTF.

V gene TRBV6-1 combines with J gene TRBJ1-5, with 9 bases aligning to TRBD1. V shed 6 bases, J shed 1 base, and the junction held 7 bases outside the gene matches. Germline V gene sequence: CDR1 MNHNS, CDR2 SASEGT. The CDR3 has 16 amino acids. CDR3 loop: CASRTGTGMSNQPQHF. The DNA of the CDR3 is TGTGCCAGCAGAACCGGGACAGGGATGAGCAATCAGCCCCAGCATTTT.

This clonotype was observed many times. The CDR3 sequence is CASSLAGTGTNTGELFF. Here the CDR3 DNA reads TGTGCCAGCAGCTTAGCGGGGACCGGGACAAATACCGGGGAGCTGTTTTTT. V and J are TRBV7-8 and TRBJ2-2, with D possibly being TRBD1 (6 bases). The V end was cut by 0 bases, the J end by 5 bases, with 16 bases between. This CDR3 is 17 amino acids long. In germline, CDR1 is SGHVS, CDR2 FQNEAQ.

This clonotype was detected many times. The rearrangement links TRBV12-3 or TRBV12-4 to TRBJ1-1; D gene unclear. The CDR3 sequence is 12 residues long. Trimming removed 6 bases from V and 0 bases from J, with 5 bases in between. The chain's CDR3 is CASRLLNTEAFF. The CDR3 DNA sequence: TGTGCCAGCAGACTATTGAACACTGAAGCTTTCTTT.

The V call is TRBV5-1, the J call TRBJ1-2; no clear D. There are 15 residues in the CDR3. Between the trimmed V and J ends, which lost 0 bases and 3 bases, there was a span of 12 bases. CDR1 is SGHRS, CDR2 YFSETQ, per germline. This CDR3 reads CASSLASGSYYGYTF. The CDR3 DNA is TGCGCCAGCAGCTTGGCCTCGGGCAGCTACTATGGCTACACCTTC. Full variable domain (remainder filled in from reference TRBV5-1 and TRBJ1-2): KAGVTQTPRYLIKTRGQQVTLSCSPISGHRSVSWYQQTPGQGLQFLFEYFSETQRNKGNFPGRFSGRQFSNSRSEMNVSTLELGDSALYLCASSLASGSYYGYTFGSGTRLTVV.

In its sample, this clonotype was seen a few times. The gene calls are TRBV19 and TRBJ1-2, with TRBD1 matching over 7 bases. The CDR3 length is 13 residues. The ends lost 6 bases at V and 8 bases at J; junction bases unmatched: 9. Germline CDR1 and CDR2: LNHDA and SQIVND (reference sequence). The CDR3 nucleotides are TGTGCCAGTAGCAACAGGGGTTTAGAAGGCTACACCTTC. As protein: CASSNRGLEGYTF.

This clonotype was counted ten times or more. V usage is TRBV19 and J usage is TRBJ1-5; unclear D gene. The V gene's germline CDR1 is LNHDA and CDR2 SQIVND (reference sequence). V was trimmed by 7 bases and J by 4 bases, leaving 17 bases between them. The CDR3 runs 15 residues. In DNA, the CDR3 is TGTGCCAGTAAGATAGACCTGGGCTATAATCAGCCCCAGCATTTT. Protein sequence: CASKIDLGYNQPQHF.

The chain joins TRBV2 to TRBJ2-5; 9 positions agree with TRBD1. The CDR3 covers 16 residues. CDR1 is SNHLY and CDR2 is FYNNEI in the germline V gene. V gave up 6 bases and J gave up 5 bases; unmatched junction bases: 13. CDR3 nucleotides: TGTGCCAGCAGCGGCGACCGGGACAGGGATAGGGAGACCCAGTACTTC. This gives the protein CASSGDRDRDRETQYF.

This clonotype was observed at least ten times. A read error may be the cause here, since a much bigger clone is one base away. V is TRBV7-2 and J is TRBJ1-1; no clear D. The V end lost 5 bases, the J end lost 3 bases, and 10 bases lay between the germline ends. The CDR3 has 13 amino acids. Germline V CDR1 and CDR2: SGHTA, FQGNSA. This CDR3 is CASSIPSHTEAFF. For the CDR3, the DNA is TGTGCCAGCAGCATCCCCTCGCACACTGAAGCTTTCTTT.

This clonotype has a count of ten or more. The chain's CDR3 is CASSTGGGYGYTF. The CDR3 region has the DNA TGTGCCAGCAGTACAGGGGGCGGCTATGGCTACACCTTC. The V gene is TRBV5-4, the J gene TRBJ1-2, with 9 bases fitting TRBD1. Germline-derived CDR1 and CDR2 are SGHNT and YYREEE (reference sequence). This CDR3 region has 13 residues. V shed 5 bases, J shed 4 bases, and the junction held 3 bases outside the gene matches.

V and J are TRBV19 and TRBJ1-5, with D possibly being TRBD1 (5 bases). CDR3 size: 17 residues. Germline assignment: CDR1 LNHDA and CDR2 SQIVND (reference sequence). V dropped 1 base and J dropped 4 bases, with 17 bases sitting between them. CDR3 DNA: TGTGCCAGTAGTATAGTCGCGGGGGGGGTCGGAAATCAGCCCCAGCATTTT. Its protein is CASSIVAGGVGNQPQHF. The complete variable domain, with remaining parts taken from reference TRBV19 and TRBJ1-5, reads DGGITQSPKYLFRKEGQNVTLSCEQNLNHDAMYWYRQDPGQGLRLIYYSQIVNDFQKGDIAEGYSVSREKKESFPLTVTSAQKNPTAFYLCASSIVAGGVGNQPQHFGDGTRLSIL.